A single sample gave rise to the 23 T cell receptor beta chains below, sequenced in a study of long-term antiretroviral therapy in people with HIV. Run at survey level, the immunoSEQ assay was version v3.0. Sequencing was performed with immunoSEQ multiplex PCR; in TCRdb, only in-frame clones are kept and a portion is missing. The sample records roughly 26,000 clones, 85% to 95% being singletons. The starting material was unsorted PBMCs, obtained almost 5 years after starting antiretroviral therapy. The receptors were sampled from a woman aged 50 to 60 with HIV.

The gene calls are TRBV15 and TRBJ2-5; D is unresolved. There are 16 residues in the CDR3. In germline, CDR1 is LNHNV, CDR2 YYDKDF (reference sequence). V was cut by 3 bases and J by 5 bases, with 19 bases left in between. The CDR3 nucleotides read TGTGCCACCAGCAGTGGGCCAAAACCGGGTCCGGAGACCCAGTACTTC. Translating gives CATSSGPKPGPETQYF.

The J gene is TRBJ2-5, the V gene TRBV7-2, with a weak D call TRBD2 (6 bases). V gave up 2 bases and J gave up 5 bases, with 18 bases separating them. The CDR3 length is 16 residues. CDR1 is SGHTA and CDR2 is FQGNSA in the germline V gene. CDR3 amino acids: CASSLRSAGKRETQYF. For the CDR3, the DNA is TGTGCCAGCAGCTTAAGGTCGGCGGGAAAGAGGGAGACCCAGTACTTC.

This clone was seen only once. This sequence joins TRBV2 and TRBJ1-5; D uncertain. Germline V gene data show CDR1 as SNHLY and CDR2 as FYNNEI. The ends were cut back, 4 bases at V and 11 bases at J, with 12 bases in the middle. The CDR3 loop spans 12 amino acids. The CDR3: CASSVEPKAQHF. CDR3 nucleotides: TGTGCCAGCAGTGTGGAACCGAAGGCCCAGCATTTT. Variable domain in full (rest from reference TRBV2 and TRBJ1-5): EPEVTQTPSHQVTQMGQEVILRCVPISNHLYFYWYRQILGQKVEFLVSFYNNEISEKSEIFDDQFSVERPDGSNFTLKIRSTKLEDSAMYFCASSVEPKAQHFGDGTRLSIL.

The chain uses TRBV9 and TRBJ2-2; 12 bases fit TRBD1. Germline CDR1 is SGDLS and CDR2 is YYNGEE. After removal of 0 bases from V and 7 bases from J, the junction contained 4 bases not matched to a gene. The CDR3 is 16 amino acids. CDR3 in amino acids: CASSVGGTGGFGELFF. The CDR3 nucleotides read TGTGCCAGCAGCGTAGGGGGGACAGGGGGCTTCGGGGAGCTGTTTTTT.

The rearrangement uses TRBV15 and TRBJ2-2; 8 nucleotides line up with TRBD1. Trimming cost V 4 bases and J 5 bases; bases outside gene matches: 0. Germline V gene lookup returns CDR1 LNHNV and CDR2 YYDKDF (reference sequence). CDR3 size: 13 residues. The CDR3 DNA reads TGTGCCACCAGCAACAGGGGGACCGGGGAGCTGTTTTTT. Its protein product is CATSNRGTGELFF.

The rearrangement joins TRBV19 to TRBJ2-3, with D perhaps matching TRBD1 or TRBD2 (5 bases each). Trimming took 5 bases from V and 2 from J, leaving 17 bases between them. The length of the CDR3 is 16 residues. Germline loops: CDR1 LNHDA, CDR2 SQIVND (reference sequence). The CDR3 DNA sequence: TGTGCCAGTAGTGTTCGAGGGACGGTAAACACAGATACGCAGTATTTT. Translating it yields CASSVRGTVNTDTQYF. The whole variable domain, filled in from reference TRBV19 and TRBJ2-3, reads DGGITQSPKYLFRKEGQNVTLSCEQNLNHDAMYWYRQDPGQGLRLIYYSQIVNDFQKGDIAEGYSVSREKKESFPLTVTSAQKNPTAFYLCASSVRGTVNTDTQYFGPGTRLTVL.

This sequence joins TRBV28 and TRBJ1-2; the D is unclear. CDR1 and CDR2 from the germline V gene are MDHEN and SYDVKM. The CDR3 loop spans 11 amino acids. Deletions cut 5 bases from V and 5 bases from J, with 6 bases between. In nucleotides, the CDR3 is TGTGCCAGCAGTAACCCATATGGCTACACCTTC. It encodes CASSNPYGYTF.

This clone has only one observation. The genes are TRBV2 and TRBJ1-5, with D uncertain. CDR3 length: 14 amino acids. Germline CDR1 SNHLY, CDR2 FYNNEI. V lost 4 bases to trimming and J lost 10 bases, with 17 bases between them. CDR3 coding DNA: TGTGCCAGCAGTGGCTTGGCCGCCATGGGCCCCCAGCATTTT. It translates to CASSGLAAMGPQHF.

The chain recombines TRBV7-2 with TRBJ2-2; D not certain. Per germline, CDR1 SGHTA and CDR2 FQGNSA. V was pared by 3 bases and J by 1 base, with 9 bases between. The CDR3 contains 15 residues. CDR3 sequence reads: CASSFYRGNTGELFF. CDR3 coding DNA: TGTGCCAGCAGCTTTTATCGAGGGAACACCGGGGAGCTGTTTTTT.

The gene calls are TRBV19 and TRBJ2-4; D might be TRBD1 (5 bases). Trimming took off 4 bases at V and 2 bases at J, with 15 bases between the two ends. Germline-derived CDR1 and CDR2 are LNHDA and SQIVND (reference sequence). The CDR3 covers 16 residues. The CDR3 nucleotides are TGTGCCAGTAGTACCGAACCCCAGGGAACCAAAAACATTCAGTACTTC. This codes for CASSTEPQGTKNIQYF.

CDR3 protein: CASRLAGDEQYF. The CDR3 DNA reads TGTGCCAGCAGACTAGCGGGAGACGAGCAGTACTTC. The rearrangement uses TRBV2 and TRBJ2-7; 11 bases match TRBD2. CDR3 length equals 12 residues. Germline V gene sequence: CDR1 SNHLY, CDR2 FYNNEI. Trimming took 6 bases from V and 5 from J; bases not matched to a gene: 0.

The chain is built from TRBV4-1 and TRBJ1-1, with TRBD1 matching over 10 bases. This CDR3 contains 16 residues. Germline V gene sequence: CDR1 MGHRA, CDR2 YSYEKL. V trimming: 1 base; J trimming: 5 bases; junction bases outside the gene matches: 7. CDR3 sequence reads: CASSQVWGQGRTEAFF. The CDR3 DNA reads TGCGCCAGCAGCCAAGTCTGGGGACAGGGGAGAACTGAAGCTTTCTTT.

The V and J genes are TRBV19 and TRBJ2-3; 11 bases are a match to TRBD2. CDR1 and CDR2 from the germline V gene are LNHDA and SQIVND (reference sequence). The CDR3 length is 16 residues. With 4 bases clipped from V and 2 bases from J, the junction kept 5 bases outside the gene matches. The CDR3 reads CASSTPGLAVTDTQYF. CDR3 DNA: TGTGCCAGTAGTACTCCGGGACTAGCGGTCACAGATACGCAGTATTTT.

This chain links TRBV29-1 with TRBJ2-3; a possible D gene is TRBD2 (6 bases). This CDR3 is built from 12 residues. Germline V gene data show CDR1 as SQVTM and CDR2 as ANQGSEA. Deletions cut 6 bases from V and 6 bases from J, with 13 bases between. The CDR3 nucleotides are TGCAGCGTCCGGAGGGAAGGCGATACGCAGTATTTT. As protein: CSVRREGDTQYF.

The CDR3 sequence is CASSLGTVTNEKLFF. The CDR3 bases are TGTGCCAGCAGTTTAGGGACAGTAACTAATGAAAAACTGTTTTTT. The V gene is TRBV27, the J gene TRBJ1-4, with TRBD1 matching 7 bases. The CDR3 extends over 15 amino acids. Germline CDR1 MNHEY, CDR2 SMNVEV (reference sequence). Germline trimming cut 2 bases from V and 1 base from J; bases unmatched to any gene: 1.

J is TRBJ2-5 and V is TRBV27; 9 bases are a match to TRBD1. The V gene's germline CDR1 is MNHEY and CDR2 SMNVEV (reference sequence). The CDR3 is 18 amino acids. V trimming: 5 bases; J trimming: 3 bases; junction bases outside the gene matches: 16. CDR3 nucleotides: TGTGCCAGCAGTACGGGACAGGGAGGATTGGGGGCTAAAGAGACCCAGTACTTC. Residues: CASSTGQGGLGAKETQYF.

The chain combines TRBV6-6 with TRBJ1-2; no firm D call. Germline V CDR1 and CDR2: MNHNY, SVGAGI (reference sequence). CDR3 size: 14 residues. Trimming pared 1 base from V and 4 bases from J, leaving 10 bases between. Written as DNA, the CDR3 is TGTGCCAGCAGTTACTTGGGCCTGATCTATGGCTACACCTTC. Protein product: CASSYLGLIYGYTF.

In its sample, this clone was seen a few times. The chain couples TRBV27 to TRBJ2-7, with 11 bases identical to TRBD2. Trimming took 2 bases from V and 4 from J; bases not matched to a gene: 7. The germline gives CDR1 MNHEY, CDR2 SMNVEV (reference sequence). The CDR3 loop spans 16 amino acids. CDR3 protein: CASSLTLAGARYEQYF. The DNA for the CDR3 is TGTGCCAGCAGTTTAACACTAGCGGGAGCGCGGTACGAGCAGTACTTC.

The rearrangement joins TRBV18 to TRBJ2-7; D may be TRBD1 or TRBD2 (7 bases each). There are 15 residues in the CDR3. The germline CDR1 and CDR2 sequences are KGHSH and LQKENI. Trimming left V 2 bases short and J 5 bases short, with 16 bases between. The CDR3 DNA reads as TGTGCCAGCTCACCATGGGAGGGACAGTTCAACGAGCAGTACTTC. Translated, it gives CASSPWEGQFNEQYF.

The chain employs TRBV7-9 and TRBJ1-1; D is ambiguous. The CDR3 sequence is 14 residues long. The V gene's germline CDR1 is SEHNR and CDR2 FQNEAQ (reference sequence). V lost 2 bases to trimming and J lost 3 bases, with 10 bases between them. DNA of the CDR3: TGTGCCAGCAGCTTATTACAACTTTACACTGAAGCTTTCTTT. The encoded protein is CASSLLQLYTEAFF. Variable domain in full (rest from reference TRBV7-9 and TRBJ1-1): DTGVSQNPRHKITKRGQNVTFRCDPISEHNRLYWYRQTLGQGPEFLTYFQNEAQLEKSRLLSDRFSAERPKGSFSTLEIQRTEQGDSAMYLCASSLLQLYTEAFFGQGTRLTVV.

The CDR3: CASSYSGSPEDTEAFF. The CDR3 DNA reads TGTGCCAGCAGTTACTCTGGATCACCCGAGGACACTGAAGCTTTCTTT. The chain employs TRBV6-5 and TRBJ1-1; D is undetermined. Deletions cut 0 bases from V and 3 bases from J, with 14 bases between. Germline loops: CDR1 MNHEY, CDR2 SVGAGI. There are 16 residues in the CDR3.

The CDR3 DNA sequence: TGCGCCAGCAGCTCATACGGGGGCATGGGCACTGAAGCTTTCTTT. Amino acid sequence: CASSSYGGMGTEAFF. The V and J genes are TRBV5-1 and TRBJ1-1, with D possibly matching TRBD1 (6 bases). Germline loops: CDR1 SGHRS, CDR2 YFSETQ. Trimming took off 3 bases at V and 4 bases at J, with 16 bases between the two ends. CDR3 length: 15 amino acids. The whole variable domain, remainder taken from reference TRBV5-1 and TRBJ1-1, is KAGVTQTPRYLIKTRGQQVTLSCSPISGHRSVSWYQQTPGQGLQFLFEYFSETQRNKGNFPGRFSGRQFSNSRSEMNVSTLELGDSALYLCASSSYGGMGTEAFFGQGTRLTVV.

A note on this clone: Different DNA sequences within this sample yield the same CDR3. The chain recombines TRBV5-1 with TRBJ2-7; tentatively, D is TRBD2 (5 bases). Germline CDR1 reads SGHRS; CDR2 reads YFSETQ. Trimming stripped 5 bases from V and 6 bases from J, with 12 bases between. CDR3 length equals 12 residues. The CDR3 loop reads CASSLGDGEQYF. For the CDR3, the DNA is TGCGCCAGCAGTCTCGGGGATGGCGAGCAGTACTTC.